The present T cell receptor (beta chain) was sequenced within a study of blood T cell repertoires in COVID-19 (dated by TCRdb to 2020 to 2022). At the level of the whole study: Samples covering the acute and convalescent phases of COVID-19 were provided by collaborators in the United States, Italy and Spain. The material from the prospective study consisted of cDNA or gDNA derived from T cells, B-cell-depleted T cells, or PBMCs. Subjects who had been exposed to COVID-19, were actively infected with it, or had recovered from it provided the deeply sampled blood TCRbeta repertoires that made up the dataset. The repertoires were made available in a free public database intended to serve as a resource for research on the immune response to SARS-CoV-2. The samples were drawn from the first 160 participants of the ongoing ImmuneRACE study and from over 950 subjects provided by 6 global collaborators. Nearly every sample came with metadata listing a de-identified subject ID, COVID-19 status, age in years and sex. HLA class I and class II types, where available, came from metadata supplied by the sample provider rather than from assay-based typing. Study-wide findings and limitations: Clinical and demographic metadata were provided uncurated, with the amount varying by source and participant.

The immunoSEQ Assay, a bias-controlled multiplex PCR, was used to amplify TCRbeta CDR3 regions from genomic DNA. In the paper's pipeline: Nucleated cell counts per sample were estimated from amplification of reference gene primers within the assay. Sequence reads were collapsed and filtered to measure the absolute abundance of every unique TCRbeta CDR3 rearrangement. For each sample, productive Simpson clonality was calculated by taking the square root of Simpson's diversity index across productive rearrangements. TCRdb obtained this table from immuneACCESS and retained in-frame rearrangements with V and J assigned. These tables miss some clones; where compared with another copy, unresolved V genes account for less than half of the shortfall, and the remainder is unexplained. V and J calls and clone size are those listed in that table; D and trimming were worked out from the DNA. In this sample the table shows approximately 260,000 clones, about 85% of which occur a single time. Around 6.3% of the sample comes from the top ten.

Points on this clone: Its target antigen remains unknown. Nothing much larger sits one base from this clone, and base qualities are not available.

Participants in the prospective study were enrolled through a virtual design, were aged roughly 18 to 95 years, and lived in about two dozen United States geographic areas. In the prospective study, cohorts were assigned on the basis of participant-reported clinical history obtained from a screening survey and a study questionnaire. Exposed participants had been in contact, within 2 weeks of entering the study, with a person who had a PCR-confirmed or clinician-diagnosed case of COVID-19. Each participant in the prospective study had whole blood, serum and a nasopharyngeal or oropharyngeal swab collected by mobile phlebotomists. Additional blood draws and questionnaires over a 2-month period could optionally be provided by prospective study participants. Prospective study blood samples were shipped either frozen or at room temperature before DNA extraction. Spanning cysteine to phenylalanine, the CDR3 consists of 14 amino acids. Only the CDR3 DNA stays, 42 bases, in frame from base 1. Ends trimmed: V by 8 bases, J by 3 bases; bases unmatched to a gene: 7. For CDR1 and CDR2, the germline V gene lists SQVTM and ANQGSEA.

The rearranged chain carries TRBV29-1 and TRBJ2-3; TRBD1 aligns with 11 central bases. Sequencing input: PBMCs or T cells enriched from blood (not recorded which). The source is a woman aged 50 to 60 who had been exposed to COVID-19. The CDR3 region: CSLNGQGATDTQYF. The DNA reads as follows: TGCAGCCTAAATGGACAGGGGGCTACAGATACGCAGTATTTT.